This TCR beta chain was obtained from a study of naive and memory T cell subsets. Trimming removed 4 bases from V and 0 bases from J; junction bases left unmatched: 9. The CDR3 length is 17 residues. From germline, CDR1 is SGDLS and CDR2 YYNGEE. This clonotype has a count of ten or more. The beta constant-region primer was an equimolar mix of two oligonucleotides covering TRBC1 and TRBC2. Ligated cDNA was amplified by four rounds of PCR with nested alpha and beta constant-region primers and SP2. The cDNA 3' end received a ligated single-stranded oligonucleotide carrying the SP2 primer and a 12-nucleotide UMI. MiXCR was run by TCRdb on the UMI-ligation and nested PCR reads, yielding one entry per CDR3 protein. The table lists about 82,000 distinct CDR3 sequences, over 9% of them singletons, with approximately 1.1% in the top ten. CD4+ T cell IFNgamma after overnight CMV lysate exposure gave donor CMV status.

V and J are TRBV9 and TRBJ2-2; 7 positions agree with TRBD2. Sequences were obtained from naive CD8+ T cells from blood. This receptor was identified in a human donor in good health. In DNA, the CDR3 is TGTGCCAGCAGCACCCCCGGGACTAAAGCGAACACCGGGGAGCTGTTTTTT. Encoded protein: CASSTPGTKANTGELFF.